This T cell receptor beta chain was observed in a study of shared clonotypes between healthy human individuals. Study background: Per donor, three plates held CD4 naive cells, three held CD4 memory, two held CD8 naive and one held CD8 memory. General study points: Of the naive CD4 clonotypes, around 4.9% were shared across a few donors. Clonotypes not shared had lower generation probabilities than those common to all four donors.

Positively selected for CCR7, the CD45RO-negative cells used as naive CD8 cells excluded terminally differentiated effector memory CD45RA+ cells. Sequencing was performed with immunoSEQ multiplex PCR; in TCRdb, only in-frame clones are kept and a portion is missing. The sample consists of hundreds of thousands of clones, approximately 95% of them appearing once. Remarks on this clone: Its specificity is unknown.

J gave up 8 bases and V 2 bases, and 5 bases lay outside the gene matches. The CDR3 extends over 13 amino acids. Germline V gives CDR1 SGHTS, CDR2 YDEGEE. This clonotype was obtained from a woman aged 25 to 45 in good health. V gene TRBV5-8 combines with J gene TRBJ1-1, with 8 bases identical to TRBD1. Specimen: naive CD8+ T cells sorted from blood. DNA of the CDR3: TGTGCCAGCAGCTTTGGGACAGGCATCGAAGCTTTCTTT. As protein: CASSFGTGIEAFF. The whole variable domain, filled in from reference TRBV5-8 and TRBJ1-1, reads EAGVTQSPTHLIKTRGQQATLRCSPISGHTSVYWYQQALGLGLQFLLWYDEGEERNRGNFPPRFSGRQFPNYSSELNVNALELEDSALYLCASSFGTGIEAFFGQGTRLTVV.